This T cell receptor beta chain is drawn from a study of human T cells and chemical hapten exposure. Broader study findings: Among expanded TCRs, significantly more large CDR3 similarity clusters formed than among controls. There was a positive correlation between PT1 expanded TCR counts and patch test score.

TCRdb processed the RACE reads anew with MiXCR; each CDR3 protein has one entry. The repertoire consists of about 60,000 distinct CDR3 sequences, with about 11% occurring once and the leading ten covering 3% to 4.5%. This clonotype was detected only a few times. What it binds is not known. Germline lookup yields CDR1 GTSNPN and CDR2 SVGIG (reference sequence). The CDR3 is 12 amino acids. The V and J ends lost 5 bases and 2 bases respectively, with 10 bases between them. Sample time point: pre-sensitization, week 0. As for treatment: therapeutic diphenylcyclopropenone sensitization with weekly scalp DPC.

This clonotype was obtained from a middle-aged woman with alopecia areata. Some clones in this sample may be carry-over from other donors' samples. The chain has TRBV30 and TRBJ2-7; D call uncertain. Sequenced material: whole blood, taken in connection with sensitization to the hapten diphenylcyclopropenone (DPC). The CDR3 here is CAWGQATYEQYF. Written as DNA, the CDR3 is TGTGCCTGGGGGCAGGCGACCTACGAGCAGTACTTC.